The present T cell receptor beta chain was sequenced within a study of beta chain features in type 1 diabetes. As to this clone: Its antigen is as yet unknown. At one end, the junction sequence differs from germline, possibly due to a read error.

Study results and caveats: Type 1 diabetes patients had moderately but significantly shorter TCRB CDR3s in all four CD4+ subsets. Healthy donors had naive, central memory and Treg TCRB repertoires that appeared less similar than those seen among patients.

What was sequenced were expressed TCRB transcripts, since all of the isolated RNA had been reverse transcribed. An average roughly 3.5 million reads came from naive, central memory and regulatory T cell samples. The method was immunoSEQ multiplex PCR; TCRdb's version includes in-frame clones alone and lacks a portion of them. This sample has some 150,000 clones, with 7% to 9.5% found just once. In germline, CDR1 is SGHRS, CDR2 YFSETQ. This CDR3 comprises 12 residues. V is TRBV5-1 and J is TRBJ2-5; tentative D call: TRBD2 (6 bases). The sequence derives from a woman in her 30s with type 1 diabetes. The sequenced sample consisted of central memory CD4+ T cells from blood. The CDR3 DNA sequence: TGCGCCAGCAGCTTGTCGGAGGGCGCCCTTAACTTC. Its translation: CASSLSEGALNF.